The rows below give T cell receptor beta chains drawn from one sample of a study of T cells in Graves' hyperthyroidism and ophthalmopathy. MiXCR, run by TCRdb on the multiplex PCR reads, gives a single entry per CDR3 protein. The sample has around 690,000 distinct CDR3 sequences, 20% to 25% seen once. The sample was blood. These receptors were taken from a man aged 30 to 39 with Graves' ophthalmopathy. Both conserved end residues are trimmed from each CDR3. The D gene is left open where the match is weak.

CDR3aa | d_gene | j_gene | v_gene
ASSPPGHPGRELF | NA | TRBJ2-2 | TRBV6-1
SVEDRRDLYGYT | NA | TRBJ1-2 | TRBV29-1
SAPLFGRGGELF | TRBD2 | TRBJ2-2 | TRBV20-1
ASSPNNGEQY | NA | TRBJ2-7 | TRBV12-3/TRBV12-4
ASSSTSGRYNEQF | TRBD2 | TRBJ2-1 | TRBV27
SARDSLGGASSPLH | NA | TRBJ1-6 | TRBV20-1
ASSLSRDRDRAKNIQY | TRBD1 | TRBJ2-4 | TRBV13
ASSSVRLAVTGELF | TRBD2 | TRBJ2-2 | TRBV7-2
AISDGESNSPLH | NA | TRBJ1-6 | TRBV10-3
ASSYSETSYNEQF | NA | TRBJ2-1 | TRBV6-2/TRBV6-3
ASSSLAGITGELF | TRBD2 | TRBJ2-2 | TRBV6-2/TRBV6-3
ASSGYGTGDSYGYT | TRBD1 | TRBJ1-2 | TRBV9
SARGEGTEAF | NA | TRBJ1-1 | TRBV20-1
ASSIAPGGYEQY | TRBD1 | TRBJ2-7 | TRBV27
ASRRTGQGGYEQY | TRBD1 | TRBJ2-7 | TRBV12-3/TRBV12-4
SAWTGGTQY | TRBD1 | TRBJ2-5 | TRBV20-1
ASSIIPGLAHNEQF | TRBD2 | TRBJ2-1 | TRBV9